These 17 T cell receptor beta chains share one sample of origin, sequenced in a study of blood T cell repertoires in COVID-19. The protocol was immunoSEQ multiplex PCR, while the TCRdb copy is restricted to in-frame clones and leaves out a portion. The sample includes over 50,000 clones, roughly 80% seen only once; the top ten take around 5%. Material for sequencing was peripheral blood. The receptors here all came from a man in his 70s with acute or convalescent COVID-19.

The V call is TRBV5-1, the J call TRBJ2-5; D not certain. Germline values: CDR1 SGHRS, CDR2 YFSETQ. This CDR3 has 14 residues. Trimming took off 4 bases at V and 9 bases at J, with 19 bases between the two ends. The CDR3 sequence: CASSDPASLASQYF. In DNA, the CDR3 is TGCGCCAGCAGCGATCCGGCTAGTTTGGCGTCCCAGTACTTC.

The chain combines TRBV27 with TRBJ2-7; 9 nucleotides match TRBD1. CDR1 and CDR2 from the germline V gene are MNHEY and SMNVEV (reference sequence). The CDR3 has 14 amino acids. The J segment lost 5 bases and the V segment lost 5 bases, leaving 7 bases of the junction unmatched. The CDR3 reads CASSLGQGRNEQYF. The CDR3 nucleotides are TGTGCCAGCAGTCTAGGACAGGGGAGGAACGAGCAGTACTTC.

This clone was detected only a few times. This chain uses TRBV18 with TRBJ2-7; weak D call: TRBD1 (6 bases). The germline V gene has CDR1 KGHSH and CDR2 LQKENI. Between the trimmed V and J ends, which lost 2 bases and 1 base, there was a span of 15 bases. This CDR3 spans 16 amino acids. CDR3: CASSPLKGQESYEQYF. The CDR3 coding sequence is TGTGCCAGCTCACCATTAAAGGGACAAGAATCCTACGAGCAGTACTTC.

The CDR3 nucleotides read TGTGCCAGCAGCGCCGAGACAAGGCCGTATAATTCACCCCTCCACTTT. This translates into CASSAETRPYNSPLHF. The chain uses TRBV9 and TRBJ1-6; the D is unclear. Germline CDR1 SGDLS, CDR2 YYNGEE. Trimming shortened V by 3 bases and J by 4 bases, and 14 bases separated the two germline ends. This CDR3 spans 16 amino acids.

This clone occurred a few times. The V gene is TRBV5-4, the J gene TRBJ2-3, with a weak D call TRBD2 (7 bases). The CDR3 is made up of 16 amino acids. V was cut by 5 bases and J by 6 bases, with 22 bases left in between. In germline, CDR1 is SGHNT, CDR2 YYREEE (reference sequence). The CDR3 sequence is CASSWGGPGNTDTQYF. CDR3 nucleotide sequence: TGTGCCAGCAGTTGGGGGGGCCCGGGGAACACTGATACGCAGTATTTT.

J is TRBJ2-7 and V is TRBV7-8, with TRBD2 matching 7 bases. V lost 3 bases, J lost 2 bases, and 7 bases stayed unmatched. Germline CDR1 and CDR2: SGHVS and FQNEAQ. The length of the CDR3 is 15 residues. CDR3 in DNA: TGTGCCAGCAGCTTTCTTGCGGGGGAAGCCTACGAGCAGTACTTC. This codes for CASSFLAGEAYEQYF. Variable domain in full (rest from reference TRBV7-8 and TRBJ2-7): GAGVSQSPRYKVAKRGQDVALRCDPISGHVSLFWYQQALGQGPEFLTYFQNEAQLDKSGLPSDRFFAERPEGSVSTLKIQRTQQEDSAVYLCASSFLAGEAYEQYFGPGTRLTVT.

The chain is built from TRBV4-1 and TRBJ2-3, with TRBD2 matching 9 bases. This CDR3 spans 17 amino acids. Trimming removed 0 bases from V and 3 bases from J; junction bases left unmatched: 7. CDR1 is MGHRA, CDR2 YSYEKL, per germline. The CDR3 spells CASSQDWAGGPTDTQYF. DNA for the CDR3: TGCGCCAGCAGCCAAGATTGGGCGGGGGGGCCGACAGATACGCAGTATTTT.

This sequence joins TRBV4-1 and TRBJ2-5; perhaps TRBD2 as D (5 bases). This CDR3 has 14 residues. Germline loops: CDR1 MGHRA, CDR2 YSYEKL. V was clipped by 4 bases and J by 7 bases, with 16 bases between them. CDR3 DNA sequence: TGCGCCAGCAGCCTCTTCGGACGGGATTCGACCCAGTACTTC. It codes for CASSLFGRDSTQYF.

The chain couples TRBV10-3 to TRBJ2-7; D remains unclear. CDR1 ENHRY and CDR2 SYGVKD come from the germline V gene. Deletions cut 2 bases from V and 3 bases from J, with 14 bases between. The CDR3 is 15 residues long. The CDR3 DNA reads as TGTGCCATCAGTGAGGAGTCCAATCCGATCTACGAGCAGTACTTC. Translated: CAISEESNPIYEQYF.

The CDR3 region is CASSEGKGEHTIYF. In nucleotides, the CDR3 is TGTGCCAGCAGTGAAGGAAAAGGGGAACACACCATATATTTT. The V and J genes are TRBV2 and TRBJ1-3, with D tentatively TRBD1 (5 bases). Germline V gives CDR1 SNHLY, CDR2 FYNNEI. This CDR3 is built from 14 residues. Trimming left V 1 base short and J 8 bases short, with 12 bases between.

The chain is built from TRBV3-1 (or the pseudogene TRBV3-2) and TRBJ2-2; D is possibly TRBD2 (6 bases). Germline V gene sequence: CDR1 LGHDT, CDR2 YNNKEL (reference sequence). This CDR3 is 18 amino acids long. Trimming took off 1 base at V and 3 bases at J, with 18 bases between the two ends. The CDR3 is CASSQGPLIGGHTGELFF. The CDR3 DNA sequence: TGTGCCAGCAGCCAAGGACCACTCATCGGGGGTCACACCGGGGAGCTGTTTTTT.

This clone has a handful of counts. This chain joins TRBV28 and TRBJ2-7; 8 nucleotides align to TRBD1. The CDR3 spans 16 residues. Trimming at V came to 5 bases and at J to 7 bases, leaving 16 bases not matched to a gene. Germline CDR1 is MDHEN and CDR2 is SYDVKM. CDR3 in DNA: TGTGCCAGCAGTCTACCGATTTGGACAGGGCTTCGAGAGCAGTACTTC. Its translation is CASSLPIWTGLREQYF.

Here the CDR3 DNA reads TGTGCCAGCAGTGGGGGGACTAGCGTAACAGATACGCAGTATTTT. This gives the protein CASSGGTSVTDTQYF. This chain joins TRBV2 and TRBJ2-3; 10 bases fit TRBD2. The germline V gene encodes CDR1 SNHLY and CDR2 FYNNEI. The CDR3 has 15 amino acids. V was clipped by 4 bases and J by 3 bases; unmatched bases: 4.

The chain uses TRBV3-1 (or the pseudogene TRBV3-2) and TRBJ2-2; 8 nucleotides match TRBD2. There are 14 residues in the CDR3. J lost 7 bases, V lost 4 bases, and 5 bases had no gene match. Germline CDR1 is LGHDT and CDR2 is YNNKEL (reference sequence). The CDR3 DNA is TGTGCCAGCAGCCCCGGGGGGGCGAACGGGGAGCTGTTTTTT. It is translated as CASSPGGANGELFF.

The J gene is TRBJ1-1, the V gene TRBV29-1; D may be TRBD1 (5 bases). The CDR3 spans 12 residues. The V gene's germline CDR1 is SQVTM and CDR2 ANQGSEA. The ends were cut back, 7 bases at V and 5 bases at J, with 14 bases in the middle. This CDR3 reads CSGARGETEAFF. The CDR3 DNA follows: TGCAGCGGTGCTAGGGGTGAGACTGAAGCTTTCTTT.

The V gene is TRBV15, the J gene TRBJ1-2, with a weak D call TRBD1 (5 bases). CDR1 LNHNV and CDR2 YYDKDF come from the germline V gene (reference sequence). Trimming stripped 0 bases from V and 7 bases from J, with 18 bases between. This CDR3 contains 16 residues. The CDR3 here is CATSRDRGQGRFGYTF. The CDR3 DNA sequence: TGTGCCACCAGCAGAGATCGTGGGCAGGGAAGGTTTGGCTACACCTTC.

The chain combines TRBV21-1 with TRBJ2-6; whether TRBD1, the table's D call, matches the DNA was not checked. TRBV21-1 is marked as a pseudogene. This CDR3 region has 18 residues. CDR3 region: CASSKDRVPLSGANVLTF. The CDR3 DNA reads as TGTGCCAGCAGCAAAGACAGGGTCCCTCTCTCTGGGGCCAACGTCCTGACTTTC.